The 29 T cell receptor beta chains below all came from one sample that was sequenced in a study of PD-1 blockade in mismatch repair-deficient tumors. Antigen specificity for these receptors is unknown. Time point noted: 10-day in vitro stimulation with candidate neoantigen peptide 2. Method: immunoSEQ multiplex PCR; TCRdb's copy keeps in-frame clones and lacks some. The sample gives about 10,000 clones, around 86% of which show up once; roughly a fifth is in the top ten. Sequencing used cells cultured in vitro, obtained from a patient treated with pembrolizumab. The receptors originated from an adult with mismatch repair-deficient cancer.

The chain uses TRBV7-2 and TRBJ2-3; 10 nucleotides agree with TRBD2. From germline, CDR1 is SGHTA and CDR2 FQGNSA. The CDR3 totals 16 residues. Trimming took 5 bases from V and 1 from J; bases not matched to a gene: 6. The CDR3 is CASSAQAGGGTDTQYF. CDR3 DNA sequence: TGTGCCAGCAGCGCCCAAGCGGGAGGGGGCACAGATACGCAGTATTTT.

This chain connects TRBV7-7 to TRBJ2-3; 11 bases map to TRBD2. The CDR3 runs to 18 residues. Germline V CDR1 and CDR2: SSHAT, FNYEAQ (reference sequence). Unmatched junction bases numbered 8, after V lost 1 base and J lost 2 bases. The CDR3 bases are TGTGCCAGCAGCTTAGGTCTAGCGGGAGGCCTCCTCACAGATACGCAGTATTTT. Translating gives CASSLGLAGGLLTDTQYF.

This clone was seen a handful of times. The chain recombines TRBV5-1 with TRBJ1-2, with D perhaps TRBD1 (6 bases). This CDR3 comprises 13 residues. Germline assignment: CDR1 SGHRS and CDR2 YFSETQ. V was pared by 2 bases and J by 2 bases, with 7 bases between. CDR3 sequence (DNA): TGCGCCAGCAGCTTCGGACAGAACTATGGCTACACCTTC. Its protein is CASSFGQNYGYTF.

This chain joins TRBV4-1 and TRBJ2-7; 10 bases are a match to TRBD2. The V gene's germline CDR1 is MGHRA and CDR2 YSYEKL. CDR3 length: 15 amino acids. The V gene end was trimmed by 1 base and the J gene end by 3 bases; junction bases not matched to a gene: 3. The CDR3 coding sequence is TGCGCCAGCAGCCAAGCAGGACTAGCGGACTACGAGCAGTACTTC. Residues: CASSQAGLADYEQYF.

The gene calls are TRBV7-3 and TRBJ2-3, with D possibly called TRBD1 or TRBD2 (5 bases each). The CDR3 sequence is 13 residues long. The V gene's germline CDR1 is SGHTA and CDR2 FQGTGA. V was clipped by 7 bases and J by 2 bases, with 10 bases between them. The CDR3 spells CASNRDPTDTQYF. The DNA of the CDR3 is TGTGCCAGCAACCGGGACCCCACAGATACGCAGTATTTT.

The rearrangement links TRBV6-1 to TRBJ1-1, with no clear D. The CDR3 covers 14 residues. V shed 6 bases and J shed 5 bases, with 16 bases lying between them. Germline V CDR1 and CDR2: MNHNS, SASEGT. Here the CDR3 DNA reads TGTGCCAGCAGGGTAGCGTCCCTAGGAACTGAAGCTTTCTTT. Residues: CASRVASLGTEAFF.

Only one count was recorded for this clone. This chain links TRBV14 with TRBJ2-1; perhaps TRBD2 as D (5 bases). This CDR3 spans 14 amino acids. Germline V gene sequence: CDR1 SGHDN, CDR2 FVKESK. The V gene lost 2 bases and the J gene lost 6 bases, with 11 bases spanning the gap. The CDR3 loop is CASSQRELGNEQFF. The CDR3 region has the DNA TGTGCCAGCAGCCAAAGGGAGCTAGGCAATGAGCAGTTCTTC.

The chain couples TRBV29-1 to TRBJ1-1; D call uncertain. The length of the CDR3 is 15 residues. Germline V gene sequence: CDR1 SQVTM, CDR2 ANQGSEA. Trimming took off 2 bases at V and 3 bases at J, with 16 bases between the two ends. The CDR3 nucleotides read TGCAGCGTTGAAAACCGGCGGTCAAGCCACACTGAAGCTTTCTTT. It specifies CSVENRRSSHTEAFF. Complete variable domain (other parts from reference TRBV29-1 and TRBJ1-1): SAVISQKPSRDICQRGTSLTIQCQVDSQVTMMFWYRQQPGQSLTLIATANQGSEATYESGFVIDKFPISRPNLTFSTLTVSNMSPEDSSIYLCSVENRRSSHTEAFFGQGTRLTVV.

V usage is TRBV4-2 and J usage is TRBJ2-1, with 10 bases that match TRBD2. V was clipped by 2 bases and J by 10 bases; unmatched bases: 8. The CDR3 runs 15 residues. From germline, CDR1 is LGHNA and CDR2 YNFKEQ. The CDR3 DNA reads as TGTGCCAGCAGCCAATCTAGCGGGGGACTCTCAGAGCAGTTCTTC. Its protein product is CASSQSSGGLSEQFF.

The V call is TRBV2, the J call TRBJ1-5, with 9 bases that match TRBD1. CDR1 and CDR2 (germline): SNHLY, FYNNEI. CDR3 size: 15 residues. J gave up 5 bases and V 3 bases, and 5 bases lay outside the gene matches. In DNA, the CDR3 is TGTGCCAGCAGTGATCTGACAGGGGGGGATCAGCCCCAGCATTTT. Translated, it gives CASSDLTGGDQPQHF.

This sequence joins TRBV5-1 and TRBJ2-7; a possible D gene is TRBD1 (5 bases). This CDR3 contains 14 residues. Trimming left V 4 bases short and J 0 bases short, with 11 bases between. CDR1 and CDR2 from the germline V gene are SGHRS and YFSETQ. CDR3 residues: CASSPGLNSYEQYF. The CDR3, as DNA: TGCGCCAGCAGCCCAGGGCTAAACTCCTACGAGCAGTACTTC.

The J gene is TRBJ2-3, the V gene TRBV2; D unclear. Germline CDR1 is SNHLY and CDR2 is FYNNEI. Trimming cost V 7 bases and J 2 bases, with 13 bases left between them. The CDR3 sequence is 14 residues long. The CDR3 reads CASNGRGPTDTQYF. In DNA, the CDR3 is TGTGCCAGCAACGGCCGCGGCCCCACAGATACGCAGTATTTT.

V is TRBV5-1 and J is TRBJ2-1, with D tentatively TRBD2 (6 bases). CDR3 length equals 17 residues. CDR1 SGHRS and CDR2 YFSETQ come from the germline V gene. Trimming cost V 1 base and J 6 bases, with 20 bases left between them. CDR3: CASSLSTVGTSANEQFF. The CDR3 nucleotides read TGCGCCAGCAGCTTGTCGACCGTGGGGACTTCAGCCAATGAGCAGTTCTTC.

This clone has more than one count but fewer than ten. This chain joins TRBV28 and TRBJ2-7; TRBD1 matches 11 bases. The CDR3 spans 16 residues. Germline V lookup: CDR1 MDHEN, CDR2 SYDVKM. V shed 4 bases and J 1 base; nucleotides not matched to a gene: 6. The CDR3 is CASSSIGTGGSYEQYF. Here the CDR3 DNA reads TGTGCCAGCAGTTCCATCGGGACAGGGGGGTCCTACGAGCAGTACTTC.

The chain is built from TRBV10-2 and TRBJ2-7; maybe TRBD1 (5 bases). V lost 6 bases to trimming and J lost 6 bases, with 15 bases between them. This CDR3 region has 13 residues. The germline V gene has CDR1 WSHSY and CDR2 SAAADI. The CDR3 reads CASRPGSSGEQYF. The CDR3 DNA follows: TGCGCCAGCAGGCCAGGGTCGTCGGGCGAGCAGTACTTC.

This clone occurred once. The chain employs TRBV6-5 and TRBJ2-1, with 8 bases matching TRBD2. This CDR3 has 16 residues. CDR1 MNHEY and CDR2 SVGAGI come from the germline V gene. Trimming removed 4 bases from V and 3 bases from J; junction bases left unmatched: 8. The DNA of the CDR3 is TGTGCCAGCAGTTCCCATACTAGCGGCAGCTACAATGAGCAGTTCTTC. Amino acids: CASSSHTSGSYNEQFF.

This rearrangement joins TRBV5-6 to TRBJ1-5; D possibly corresponds to TRBD1 (5 bases). The CDR3 has 16 amino acids. Germline V gene sequence: CDR1 SGHDT, CDR2 YYEEEE. V lost 4 bases and J lost 6, with 20 bases in between. The CDR3 sequence: CASSGRGTALGQPQHF. Here the CDR3 DNA reads TGTGCCAGCAGCGGGCGCGGGACCGCACTAGGTCAGCCCCAGCATTTT.

This rearrangement joins TRBV27 to TRBJ2-7; 9 positions agree with TRBD1. This CDR3 is 15 amino acids long. Germline CDR1 reads MNHEY; CDR2 reads SMNVEV (reference sequence). J gave up 5 bases and V 5 bases, and 10 bases lay outside the gene matches. DNA for the CDR3: TGTGCCAGCAGTCGACCCGGGACAGGGAGTAACGAGCAGTACTTC. Encoded protein: CASSRPGTGSNEQYF.

This clone came up a few times. CDR3 in DNA: TGTGCCAGTAGTAGGGACAGGGATATCTACGAGCAGTACTTC. The encoded protein is CASSRDRDIYEQYF. V usage is TRBV19 and J usage is TRBJ2-7; 9 nucleotides align to TRBD1. Germline values: CDR1 LNHDA, CDR2 SQIVND (reference sequence). Trimming took 4 bases from V and 3 from J; bases not matched to a gene: 4. The CDR3 is 14 amino acids.

The chain has TRBV4-1 and TRBJ2-1; D is unresolved. The CDR3 is made up of 12 amino acids. Trimming left V 3 bases short and J 8 bases short, with 8 bases between. Germline V gives CDR1 MGHRA, CDR2 YSYEKL. The CDR3 region is CASSHHADEQFF. In DNA, the CDR3 is TGCGCCAGCAGCCACCATGCGGATGAGCAGTTCTTC.

The rearrangement uses TRBV5-8 and TRBJ1-3, with 8 bases fitting TRBD1. V was clipped by 6 bases and J by 7 bases; unmatched bases: 12. The CDR3 is made up of 15 amino acids. The germline V gene has CDR1 SGHTS and CDR2 YDEGEE. The DNA for the CDR3 is TGTGCCAGCAAACTTTCGTCCAGGGGGCTGAACACCATATATTTT. This translates into CASKLSSRGLNTIYF.

The rearrangement joins TRBV11-3 to TRBJ1-1, with D perhaps TRBD1 (5 bases). V was pared by 6 bases and J by 3 bases, with 11 bases between. The CDR3 covers 13 residues. Germline lookup yields CDR1 SGHNT and CDR2 YENEEA. The CDR3 spells CASRQGSHTEAFF. DNA for the CDR3: TGTGCCAGCAGGCAGGGAAGTCACACTGAAGCTTTCTTT.

J is TRBJ2-7 and V is TRBV5-8; TRBD1 matches 8 bases. The CDR3 totals 13 residues. V trimming: 4 bases; J trimming: 3 bases; junction bases outside the gene matches: 3. The germline gives CDR1 SGHTS, CDR2 YDEGEE. The CDR3: CASSRTGSYEQYF. CDR3 DNA: TGTGCCAGCAGCAGGACAGGGAGCTACGAGCAGTACTTC.

In DNA, the CDR3 is TGTGCCAGTAGTAATGTCAACTACGAGCAGTACTTC. It is translated as CASSNVNYEQYF. This chain links TRBV19 with TRBJ2-7; no clear D. V lost 4 bases and J 3 bases, leaving 7 bases between the germline ends. CDR3 size: 12 residues. Germline lookup yields CDR1 LNHDA and CDR2 SQIVND (reference sequence).

The chain links TRBV7-3 to TRBJ1-6; D ambiguous. This CDR3 comprises 12 residues. With 2 bases removed from V and 7 bases from J, the gap between germline ends came to 3 bases. Germline loops: CDR1 SGHTA, CDR2 FQGTGA. Here the CDR3 DNA reads TGTGCCAGCAGCTTAGGCAATTCACCCCTCCACTTT. This encodes CASSLGNSPLHF. Combining the CDR3 with reference TRBV7-3 and TRBJ1-6 gives the whole variable domain GAGVSQTPSNKVTEKGKYVELRCDPISGHTALYWYRQSLGQGPEFLIYFQGTGAADDSGLPNDRFFAVRPEGSVSTLKIQRTERGDSAVYLCASSLGNSPLHFGNGTRLTVT.

The chain couples TRBV5-1 to TRBJ2-1, with 10 bases aligning to TRBD2. The CDR3 sequence is 16 residues long. J lost 3 bases, V lost 1 base, and 4 bases had no gene match. Germline lookup yields CDR1 SGHRS and CDR2 YFSETQ. Here the CDR3 DNA reads TGCGCCAGCAGCTTGATAGCGGGAGGAGTCTACAATGAGCAGTTCTTC. Translated, it gives CASSLIAGGVYNEQFF.

The chain recombines TRBV4-2 with TRBJ2-5; 8 positions match TRBD2. Germline V CDR1 and CDR2: LGHNA, YNFKEQ. The CDR3 totals 17 residues. The ends lost 1 base at V and 5 bases at J; junction bases unmatched: 12. CDR3 in DNA: TGTGCCAGCAGCCAAGTAGCCCGCCAGCGGGAGTTGGAGACCCAGTACTTC. Translation: CASSQVARQRELETQYF.

V gene TRBV30 combines with J gene TRBJ2-7, with D tentatively TRBD1 (6 bases). This CDR3 contains 14 residues. Per the germline V gene, CDR1 is GTSNPN and CDR2 is SVGIG (reference sequence). The V gene lost 3 bases and the J gene lost 2 bases, with 14 bases spanning the gap. CDR3 in amino acids: CAWRGTKDTYEQYF. For the CDR3, the DNA is TGTGCCTGGAGGGGGACAAAGGACACCTACGAGCAGTACTTC.

The genes are TRBV11-3 and TRBJ2-3; 11 bases fit TRBD2. The CDR3 runs 15 residues. The germline V gene has CDR1 SGHNT and CDR2 YENEEA. Trimming removed 5 bases from V and 3 bases from J; junction bases left unmatched: 4. CDR3 sequence reads: CASSPRTSGTDTQYF. The CDR3 DNA is TGTGCCAGCAGCCCCCGGACTAGCGGGACAGATACGCAGTATTTT. Variable domain in full (rest from reference TRBV11-3 and TRBJ2-3): EAGVVQSPRYKIIEKKQPVAFWCNPISGHNTLYWYLQNLGQGPELLIRYENEEAVDDSQLPKDRFSAERLKGVDSTLKIQPAELGDSAVYLCASSPRTSGTDTQYFGPGTRLTVL.